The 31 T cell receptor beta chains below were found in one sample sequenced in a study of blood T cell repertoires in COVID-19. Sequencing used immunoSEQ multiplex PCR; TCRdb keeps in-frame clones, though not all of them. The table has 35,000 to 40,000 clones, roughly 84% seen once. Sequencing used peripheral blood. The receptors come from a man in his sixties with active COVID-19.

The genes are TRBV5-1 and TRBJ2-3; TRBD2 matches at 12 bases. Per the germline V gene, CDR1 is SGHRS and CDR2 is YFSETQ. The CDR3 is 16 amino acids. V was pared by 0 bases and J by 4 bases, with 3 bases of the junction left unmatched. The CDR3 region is CASSLGTSGASDTQYF. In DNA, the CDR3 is TGCGCCAGCAGCTTGGGGACTAGCGGGGCCTCAGATACGCAGTATTTT.

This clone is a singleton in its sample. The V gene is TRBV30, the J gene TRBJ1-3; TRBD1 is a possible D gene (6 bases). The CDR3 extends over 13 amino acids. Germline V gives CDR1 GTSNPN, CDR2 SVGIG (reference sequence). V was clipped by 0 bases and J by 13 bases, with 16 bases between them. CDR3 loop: CAWSVQIQGSIYF. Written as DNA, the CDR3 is TGTGCCTGGAGTGTACAAATACAGGGCTCGATATATTTT. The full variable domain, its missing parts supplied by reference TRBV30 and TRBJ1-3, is SQTIHQWPATLVQPVGSPLSLECTVEGTSNPNLYWYRQAAGRGLQLLFYSVGIGQISSEVPQNLSASRPQDRQFILSSKKLLLSDSGFYLCAWSVQIQGSIYFGEGSWLTVV.

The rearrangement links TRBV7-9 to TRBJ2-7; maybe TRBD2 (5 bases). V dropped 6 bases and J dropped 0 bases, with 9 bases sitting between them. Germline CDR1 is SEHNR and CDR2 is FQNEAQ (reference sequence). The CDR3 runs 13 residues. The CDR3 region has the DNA TGTGCCAGCAGTTCAGCGGCCTCCTACGAGCAGTACTTC. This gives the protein CASSSAASYEQYF.

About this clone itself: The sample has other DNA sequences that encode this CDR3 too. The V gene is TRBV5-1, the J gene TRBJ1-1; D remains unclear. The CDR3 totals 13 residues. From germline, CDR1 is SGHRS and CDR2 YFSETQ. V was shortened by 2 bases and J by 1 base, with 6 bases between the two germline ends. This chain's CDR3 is CASSFTGNTEAFF. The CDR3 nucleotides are TGCGCCAGCAGCTTCACCGGGAACACTGAAGCTTTCTTT.

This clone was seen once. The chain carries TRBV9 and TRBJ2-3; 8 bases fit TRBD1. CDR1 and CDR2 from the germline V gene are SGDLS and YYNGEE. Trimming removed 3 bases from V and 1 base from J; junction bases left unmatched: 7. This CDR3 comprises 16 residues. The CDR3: CASSAQGGGGTDTQYF. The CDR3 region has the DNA TGTGCCAGCAGCGCACAGGGGGGCGGGGGCACAGATACGCAGTATTTT.

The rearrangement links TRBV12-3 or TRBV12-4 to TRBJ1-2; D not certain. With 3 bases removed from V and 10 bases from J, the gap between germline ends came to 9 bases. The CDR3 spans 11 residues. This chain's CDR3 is CASSLARDYTF. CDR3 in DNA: TGTGCCAGCAGTTTGGCGCGGGACTACACCTTC.

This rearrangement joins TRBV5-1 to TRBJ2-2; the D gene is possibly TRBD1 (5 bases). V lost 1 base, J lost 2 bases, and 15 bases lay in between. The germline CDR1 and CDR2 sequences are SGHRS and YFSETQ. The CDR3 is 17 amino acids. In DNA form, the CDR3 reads TGCGCCAGCAGCTTGAGTAGGGGCGCTCTTAACACCGGGGAGCTGTTTTTT. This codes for CASSLSRGALNTGELFF. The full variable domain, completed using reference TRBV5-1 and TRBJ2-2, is KAGVTQTPRYLIKTRGQQVTLSCSPISGHRSVSWYQQTPGQGLQFLFEYFSETQRNKGNFPGRFSGRQFSNSRSEMNVSTLELGDSALYLCASSLSRGALNTGELFFGEGSRLTVL.

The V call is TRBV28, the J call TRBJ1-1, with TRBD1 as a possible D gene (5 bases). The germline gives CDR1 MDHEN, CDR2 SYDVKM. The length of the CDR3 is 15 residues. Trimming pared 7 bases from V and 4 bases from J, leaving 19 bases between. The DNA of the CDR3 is TGTGCCAGCAAATCCTTGGGGTCCGGGGGCACTGAAGCTTTCTTT. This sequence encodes CASKSLGSGGTEAFF.

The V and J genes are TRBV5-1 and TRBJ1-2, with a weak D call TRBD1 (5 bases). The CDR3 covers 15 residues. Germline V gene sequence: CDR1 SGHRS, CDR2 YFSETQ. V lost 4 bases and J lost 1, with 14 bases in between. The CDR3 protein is CASSPTGVGNYGYTF. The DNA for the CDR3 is TGCGCCAGCAGCCCCACGGGGGTAGGTAACTATGGCTACACCTTC.

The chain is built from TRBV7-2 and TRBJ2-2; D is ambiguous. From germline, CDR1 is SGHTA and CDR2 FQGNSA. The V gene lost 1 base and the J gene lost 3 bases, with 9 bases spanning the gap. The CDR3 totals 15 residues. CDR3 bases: TGTGCCAGCAGCTTAGTGGCCGATTACACCGGGGAGCTGTTTTTT. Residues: CASSLVADYTGELFF.

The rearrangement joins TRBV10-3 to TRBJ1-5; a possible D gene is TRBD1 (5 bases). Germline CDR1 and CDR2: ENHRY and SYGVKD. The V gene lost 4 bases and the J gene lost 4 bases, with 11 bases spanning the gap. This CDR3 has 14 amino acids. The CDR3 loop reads CAISGGQANQPQHF. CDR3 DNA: TGTGCCATCAGTGGGGGCCAGGCAAATCAGCCCCAGCATTTT.

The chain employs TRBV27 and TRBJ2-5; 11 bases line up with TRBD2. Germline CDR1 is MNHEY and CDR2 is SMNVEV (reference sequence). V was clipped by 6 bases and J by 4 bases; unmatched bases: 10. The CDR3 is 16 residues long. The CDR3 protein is CASSLLAGGLPETQYF. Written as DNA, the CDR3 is TGTGCCAGCAGCCTCCTAGCGGGAGGACTCCCAGAGACCCAGTACTTC.

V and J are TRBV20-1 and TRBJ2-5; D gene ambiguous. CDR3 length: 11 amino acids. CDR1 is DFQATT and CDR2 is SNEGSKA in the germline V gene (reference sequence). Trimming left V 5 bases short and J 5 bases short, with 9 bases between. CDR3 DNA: TGCAGTGCTTTCTTCTTGGAGACCCAGTACTTC. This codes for CSAFFLETQYF.

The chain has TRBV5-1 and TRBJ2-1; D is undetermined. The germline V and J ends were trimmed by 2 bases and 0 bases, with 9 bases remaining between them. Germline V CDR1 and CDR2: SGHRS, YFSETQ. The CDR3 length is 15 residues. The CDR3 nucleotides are TGCGCCAGCAGCTTAATGGGCAGCTCCTACAATGAGCAGTTCTTC. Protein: CASSLMGSSYNEQFF.

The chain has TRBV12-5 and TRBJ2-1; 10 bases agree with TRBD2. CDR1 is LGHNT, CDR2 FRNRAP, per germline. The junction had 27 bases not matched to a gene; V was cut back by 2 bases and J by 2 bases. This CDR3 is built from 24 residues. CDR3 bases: TGTGCTAGTGGTTTGCCGCCCACGGGACAGCACAGGGGTTGGCTAGCGGGAGCCTACAATGAGCAGTTCTTC. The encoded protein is CASGLPPTGQHRGWLAGAYNEQFF.

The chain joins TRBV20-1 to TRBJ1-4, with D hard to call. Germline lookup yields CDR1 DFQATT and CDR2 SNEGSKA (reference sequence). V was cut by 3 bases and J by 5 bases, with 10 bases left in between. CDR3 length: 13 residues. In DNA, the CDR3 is TGCAGTGCTAGTGCGCAGTTAAATGAAAAACTGTTTTTT. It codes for CSASAQLNEKLFF.

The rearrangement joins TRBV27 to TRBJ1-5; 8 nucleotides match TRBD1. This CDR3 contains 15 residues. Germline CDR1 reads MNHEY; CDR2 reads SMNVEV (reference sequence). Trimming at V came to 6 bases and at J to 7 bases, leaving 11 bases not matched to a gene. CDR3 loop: CASSLVSTGEQPQHF. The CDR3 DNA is TGTGCCAGCAGCCTCGTCTCGACAGGGGAACAGCCCCAGCATTTT.

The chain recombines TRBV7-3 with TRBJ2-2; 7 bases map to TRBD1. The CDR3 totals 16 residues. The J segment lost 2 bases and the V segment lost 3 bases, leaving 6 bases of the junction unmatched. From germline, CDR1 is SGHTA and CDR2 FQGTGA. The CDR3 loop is CASSFTGTENTGELFF. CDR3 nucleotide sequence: TGTGCCAGCAGCTTTACCGGGACAGAAAACACCGGGGAGCTGTTTTTT.

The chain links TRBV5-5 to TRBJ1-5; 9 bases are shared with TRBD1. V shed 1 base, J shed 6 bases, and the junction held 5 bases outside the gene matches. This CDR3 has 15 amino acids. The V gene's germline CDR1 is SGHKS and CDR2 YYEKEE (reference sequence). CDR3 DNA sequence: TGTGCCAGCAGCTTGCGGGGGACAGGGAGTCAGCCCCAGCATTTT. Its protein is CASSLRGTGSQPQHF.

Here the CDR3 DNA reads TGTGCCAGCCATCGCATGGACAACGAGCGGGGTGAGCAGTTCTTC. This gives the protein CASHRMDNERGEQFF. The genes are TRBV28 and TRBJ2-1, with TRBD2 identical over 7 bases. The CDR3 sequence is 15 residues long. V shed 8 bases, J shed 9 bases, and the junction held 16 bases outside the gene matches. The germline gives CDR1 MDHEN, CDR2 SYDVKM.

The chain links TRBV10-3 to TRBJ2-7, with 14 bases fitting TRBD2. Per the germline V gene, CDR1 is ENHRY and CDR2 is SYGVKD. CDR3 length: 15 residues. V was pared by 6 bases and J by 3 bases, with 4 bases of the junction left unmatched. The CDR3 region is CAIRGTSGGRYEQYF. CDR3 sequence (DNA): TGTGCCATCAGAGGGACTAGCGGGGGACGCTACGAGCAGTACTTC.

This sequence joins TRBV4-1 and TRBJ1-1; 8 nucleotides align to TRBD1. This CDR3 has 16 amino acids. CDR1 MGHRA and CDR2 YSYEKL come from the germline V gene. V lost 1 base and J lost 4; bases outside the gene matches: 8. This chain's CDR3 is CASSQALQGASTEAFF. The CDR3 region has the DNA TGCGCCAGCAGCCAAGCTCTCCAGGGGGCGTCCACTGAAGCTTTCTTT.

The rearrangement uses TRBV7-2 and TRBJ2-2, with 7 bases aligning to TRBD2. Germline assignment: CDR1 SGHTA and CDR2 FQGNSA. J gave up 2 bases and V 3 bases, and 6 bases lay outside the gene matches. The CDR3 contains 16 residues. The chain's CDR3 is CASSLGGLPNTGELFF. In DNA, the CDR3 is TGTGCCAGCAGCTTGGGGGGACTACCTAACACCGGGGAGCTGTTTTTT.

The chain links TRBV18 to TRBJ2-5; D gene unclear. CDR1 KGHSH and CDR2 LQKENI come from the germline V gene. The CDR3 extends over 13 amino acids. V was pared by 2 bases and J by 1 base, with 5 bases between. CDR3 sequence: CASSPSLQETQYF. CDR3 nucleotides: TGTGCCAGCTCACCAAGCCTCCAAGAGACCCAGTACTTC.

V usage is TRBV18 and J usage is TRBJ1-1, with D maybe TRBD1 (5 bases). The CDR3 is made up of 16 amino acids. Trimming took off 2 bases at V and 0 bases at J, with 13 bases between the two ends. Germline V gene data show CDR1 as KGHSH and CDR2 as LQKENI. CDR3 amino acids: CASSPGGFGMNTEAFF. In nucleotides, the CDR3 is TGTGCCAGCTCACCAGGGGGGTTCGGAATGAACACTGAAGCTTTCTTT.

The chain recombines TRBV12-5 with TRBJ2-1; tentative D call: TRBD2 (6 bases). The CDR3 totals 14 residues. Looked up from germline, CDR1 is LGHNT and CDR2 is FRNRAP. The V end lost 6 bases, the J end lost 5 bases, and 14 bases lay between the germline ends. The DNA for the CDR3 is TGTGCTAGTGGCCCAGGAGGGGATAACAATGAGCAGTTCTTC. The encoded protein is CASGPGGDNNEQFF.

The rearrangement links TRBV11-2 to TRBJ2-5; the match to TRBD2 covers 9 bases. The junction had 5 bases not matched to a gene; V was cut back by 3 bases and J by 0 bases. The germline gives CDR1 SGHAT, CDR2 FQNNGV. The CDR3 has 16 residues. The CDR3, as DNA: TGTGCCAGCAGCTTTTCTAGCGGGGCTAACCAAGAGACCCAGTACTTC. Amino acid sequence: CASSFSSGANQETQYF.

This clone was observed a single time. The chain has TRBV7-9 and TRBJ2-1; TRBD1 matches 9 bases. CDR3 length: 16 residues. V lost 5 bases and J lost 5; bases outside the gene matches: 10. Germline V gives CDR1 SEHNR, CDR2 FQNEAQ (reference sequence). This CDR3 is CASSPPDRGSDNEQFF. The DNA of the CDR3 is TGTGCCAGCAGCCCCCCCGACAGGGGGTCTGACAATGAGCAGTTCTTC.

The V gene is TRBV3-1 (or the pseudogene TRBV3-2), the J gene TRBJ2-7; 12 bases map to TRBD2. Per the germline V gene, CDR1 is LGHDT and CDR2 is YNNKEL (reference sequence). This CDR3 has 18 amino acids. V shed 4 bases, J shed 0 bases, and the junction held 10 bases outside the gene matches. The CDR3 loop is CASSRRLAGELSSYEQYF. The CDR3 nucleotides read TGTGCCAGCAGCCGCAGACTAGCGGGGGAGTTAAGCTCCTACGAGCAGTACTTC.

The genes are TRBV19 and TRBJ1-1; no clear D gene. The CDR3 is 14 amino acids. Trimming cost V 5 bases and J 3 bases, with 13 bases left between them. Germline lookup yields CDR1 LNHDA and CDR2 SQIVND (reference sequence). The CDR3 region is CASSPRSGYTEAFF. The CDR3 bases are TGTGCCAGTAGTCCTCGCTCGGGGTACACTGAAGCTTTCTTT.

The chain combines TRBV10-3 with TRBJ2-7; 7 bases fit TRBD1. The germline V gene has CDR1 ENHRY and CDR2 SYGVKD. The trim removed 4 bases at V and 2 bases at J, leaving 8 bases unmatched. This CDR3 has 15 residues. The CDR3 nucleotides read TGTGCCATCAGTGCCAGGGACAGCCTCGCCTACGAGCAGTACTTC. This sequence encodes CAISARDSLAYEQYF.